These 14 T cell receptor beta chains were sequenced from one sample in a study of PD-1 blockade in classical Hodgkin lymphoma. The time point here: cycle 4 day 1 (C4D1), after more than five weeks of nivolumab. All the patients suffered relapse after autologous stem cell transplantation, and brentuximab vedotin exposure differed. Profiling relied on immunoSEQ multiplex PCR, and the TCRdb table lists in-frame clones only, not all of them. The sample holds 57,000 or so clones, 70% to 90% seen once. The sequencing used peripheral blood mononuclear cells (PBMCs), collected before the fourth cycle of nivolumab. These receptors were taken from a human donor with classical Hodgkin lymphoma.

The V gene is TRBV6-4, the J gene TRBJ2-1, with 8 positions matching TRBD1. CDR1 and CDR2 from the germline V gene are MRHNA and SNTAGT. This CDR3 is built from 15 residues. The ends lost 5 bases at V and 4 bases at J; junction bases unmatched: 7. The CDR3 region is CASSKEGTGYNEQFF. CDR3 DNA: TGTGCCAGCAGTAAGGAGGGGACAGGATACAATGAGCAGTTCTTC.

The CDR3 nucleotides read TGTGCCAGCATCAAACTGGGCACCGGGGAGCTGTTTTTT. It encodes CASIKLGTGELFF. This chain joins TRBV6-5 and TRBJ2-2; D not resolved. V was cut by 7 bases and J by 4 bases, with 10 bases left in between. From germline, CDR1 is MNHEY and CDR2 SVGAGI. The CDR3 is 13 residues long.

The V gene is TRBV5-1, the J gene TRBJ1-4, with D possibly matching TRBD1 (5 bases). Germline values: CDR1 SGHRS, CDR2 YFSETQ. V lost 4 bases to trimming and J lost 6 bases, with 13 bases between them. The CDR3 totals 14 residues. The CDR3 spells CASSQEGAYEKLFF. DNA of the CDR3: TGCGCCAGCAGCCAGGAAGGGGCCTATGAAAAACTGTTTTTT.

The V and J genes are TRBV9 and TRBJ2-7; possible D gene TRBD2, 7 bases. This CDR3 is built from 15 residues. Germline V gives CDR1 SGDLS, CDR2 YYNGEE. Trimming took 2 bases from V and 2 from J, leaving 14 bases between them. In DNA form, the CDR3 reads TGTGCCAGCAGCGTGGGGGGGCTCCCCACCTACGAGCAGTACTTC. Its protein is CASSVGGLPTYEQYF.

The CDR3: CASSLAGGRVPDTQYF. In DNA form, the CDR3 reads TGTGCCAGCAGTCTAGCGGGGGGGCGCGTACCAGATACGCAGTATTTT. The rearrangement joins TRBV27 to TRBJ2-3, with 12 positions matching TRBD2. Germline lookup yields CDR1 MNHEY and CDR2 SMNVEV (reference sequence). Unmatched junction bases numbered 7, after V lost 5 bases and J lost 4 bases. This CDR3 is 16 amino acids long.

The chain has TRBV14 and TRBJ1-2; TRBD1 might be the D (5 bases). Per germline, CDR1 SGHDN and CDR2 FVKESK. Deletions cut 5 bases from V and 5 bases from J, with 12 bases between. This CDR3 spans 13 amino acids. DNA for the CDR3: TGTGCCAGCAGCTTGGGACCGTATTATGGCTACACCTTC. Translating it yields CASSLGPYYGYTF.

V and J are TRBV29-1 and TRBJ2-7; D tentatively fits TRBD1 or TRBD2 (6 bases each). Germline V gives CDR1 SQVTM, CDR2 ANQGSEA. The CDR3 spans 15 residues. The V end lost 6 bases, the J end lost 3 bases, and 21 bases lay between the germline ends. The CDR3 coding sequence is TGCAGCGTCCAAGGGGGGACCGGCTACTTCTACGAGCAGTACTTC. Translated: CSVQGGTGYFYEQYF.

J is TRBJ2-1 and V is TRBV5-1; 14 bases fit TRBD2. CDR3 length equals 15 residues. Losses at the gene ends were 0 bases for V and 9 bases for J; bases not matched to a gene: 2. Germline V gene data show CDR1 as SGHRS and CDR2 as YFSETQ. The CDR3 loop reads CASSLAGTSGSEQFF. The CDR3 DNA follows: TGCGCCAGCAGCTTGGCGGGGACTAGCGGGAGTGAGCAGTTCTTC.

This rearrangement joins TRBV27 to TRBJ2-1, with 11 bases matching TRBD2. The V gene's germline CDR1 is MNHEY and CDR2 SMNVEV (reference sequence). The CDR3 runs to 14 residues. Trimming removed 5 bases from V and 5 bases from J; junction bases left unmatched: 2. This CDR3 is CASSLAGGHNEQFF. Here the CDR3 DNA reads TGTGCCAGCAGTCTAGCGGGGGGACACAATGAGCAGTTCTTC.

This chain joins TRBV28 and TRBJ1-1; no clear D. This CDR3 is 13 amino acids long. The germline gives CDR1 MDHEN, CDR2 SYDVKM. Trimming left V 6 bases short and J 1 base short, with 9 bases between. CDR3 residues: CASSQTANTEAFF. CDR3 nucleotides: TGTGCCAGCAGCCAGACCGCGAACACTGAAGCTTTCTTT.

The chain joins TRBV6-6 to TRBJ2-7; TRBD1 matches 8 bases. J lost 6 bases, V lost 6 bases, and 13 bases had no gene match. CDR1 MNHNY and CDR2 SVGAGI come from the germline V gene (reference sequence). CDR3 length: 15 residues. The CDR3 reads CASRPGGGSVFEQYF. The CDR3 DNA follows: TGTGCCAGCAGACCAGGGGGCGGTTCGGTGTTCGAGCAGTACTTC.

Concerning this clone itself: This may come from a read error, since a much larger clone is one base off. The same CDR3 is also encoded by other DNA sequences in this sample. The genes are TRBV7-9 and TRBJ1-1, with TRBD1 matching over 9 bases. The CDR3 spans 15 residues. The V gene's germline CDR1 is SEHNR and CDR2 FQNEAQ (reference sequence). Here the CDR3 DNA reads TGTGCCAGTAGCTCCCGATGGACAGGGGAGATTGAAGCTTTCTTT. It specifies CASSSRWTGEIEAFF.

CDR3 region: CASLGQVAYEQYF. For the CDR3, the DNA is TGTGCCAGCTTGGGACAGGTAGCCTACGAGCAGTACTTC. V gene TRBV6-1 combines with J gene TRBJ2-7; 8 bases are shared with TRBD1. CDR1 is MNHNS and CDR2 is SASEGT in the germline V gene. The J segment lost 2 bases and the V segment lost 8 bases, leaving 5 bases of the junction unmatched. CDR3 size: 13 residues.

This clone was recorded only once. The rearrangement joins TRBV18 to TRBJ1-2; no reliable D call. This CDR3 is built from 15 residues. V was trimmed by 6 bases and J by 5 bases, leaving 19 bases between them. CDR1 is KGHSH, CDR2 LQKENI, per germline. As DNA, the CDR3 is TGTGCCAGCTCGCCAATCGCTAATGAGTTTTATGGCTACACCTTC. It yields the protein CASSPIANEFYGYTF.